The 16 T cell receptor beta chains below come from one sample, sequenced in a study of shared clonotypes between healthy human individuals. The assay was immunoSEQ multiplex PCR, and TCRdb's table has in-frame clones only and misses some. Altogether under 750,000 clones are present, approximately 77% being singletons, with the ten largest covering under 2%. The sample was memory CD4+ T cells sorted from blood. As for subset: CD45RA-negative fraction. These receptors originate from a young woman in good health.

The genes are TRBV18 and TRBJ2-7; 11 nucleotides align to TRBD2. The junction had 9 bases not matched to a gene; V was cut back by 8 bases and J by 6 bases. The CDR3 spans 14 residues. Germline V lookup: CDR1 KGHSH, CDR2 LQKENI. Here the CDR3 DNA reads TGTGCCAGCCAAACCGGGACTAGCGGTTCCGAGCAGTACTTC. The encoded protein is CASQTGTSGSEQYF.

CDR3 protein: CASSPRQGARVEQFF. The CDR3 coding sequence is TGTGCCAGCAGCCCTCGACAGGGGGCGCGGGTCGAGCAGTTCTTC. The chain couples TRBV9 to TRBJ2-1, with TRBD1 matching 10 bases. CDR3 length: 15 residues. V shed 4 bases, J shed 10 bases, and the junction held 11 bases outside the gene matches. In germline, CDR1 is SGDLS, CDR2 YYNGEE.

This chain links TRBV27 with TRBJ2-7; 12 bases line up with TRBD2. The V and J ends lost 8 bases and 2 bases, in that order; junction bases with no gene match: 7. The CDR3 is 15 residues long. Germline lookup yields CDR1 MNHEY and CDR2 SMNVEV (reference sequence). The CDR3 is CASCPSGRVAYEQYF. As DNA, the CDR3 is TGTGCCAGCTGCCCTAGCGGGAGGGTTGCCTACGAGCAGTACTTC.

The V and J genes are TRBV10-2 and TRBJ1-2; D ambiguous. Deletions cut 3 bases from V and 3 bases from J, with 14 bases between. There are 15 residues in the CDR3. CDR1 is WSHSY and CDR2 is SAAADI in the germline V gene. The chain's CDR3 is CASSDGHPRDYGYTF. CDR3 in DNA: TGCGCCAGCAGTGACGGTCACCCGAGGGACTATGGCTACACCTTC.

This chain uses TRBV7-3 with TRBJ2-1; D gene ambiguous. Trimming removed 3 bases at V and 6 bases at J, with 6 bases between. The CDR3 contains 12 residues. CDR1 and CDR2 from the germline V gene are SGHTA and FQGTGA. The CDR3 sequence: CASSFSGNEQFF. CDR3 DNA sequence: TGTGCCAGCAGCTTTTCCGGCAATGAGCAGTTCTTC. The variable domain in full, completed from reference TRBV7-3 and TRBJ2-1, reads GAGVSQTPSNKVTEKGKYVELRCDPISGHTALYWYRQSLGQGPEFLIYFQGTGAADDSGLPNDRFFAVRPEGSVSTLKIQRTERGDSAVYLCASSFSGNEQFFGPGTRLTVL.

The chain carries TRBV18 and TRBJ2-5; 7 nucleotides line up with TRBD1. This CDR3 has 14 amino acids. V was pared by 6 bases and J by 1 base, with 5 bases of the junction left unmatched. Looked up from germline, CDR1 is KGHSH and CDR2 is LQKENI. CDR3 sequence: CASSGTVLQETQYF. CDR3 DNA: TGTGCCAGCTCCGGGACAGTACTCCAAGAGACCCAGTACTTC.

In regard to this clone: A much larger clone differs by one base, so this may be a read error. Other nucleotide sequences in the sample specify the same CDR3. The genes are TRBV5-1 and TRBJ2-1; the match to TRBD2 covers 10 bases. Losses at the gene ends were 2 bases for V and 3 bases for J; bases not matched to a gene: 2. This CDR3 region has 15 residues. Germline values: CDR1 SGHRS, CDR2 YFSETQ. CDR3 bases: TGCGCCAGCAGCTTCTCTAGCGGGAGCTACAATGAGCAGTTCTTC. This translates into CASSFSSGSYNEQFF.

CDR3 DNA: TGCGCCAGCAGCACGACAGGGGTGGGGACCCAGTACTTC. Its translation is CASSTTGVGTQYF. V gene TRBV5-1 combines with J gene TRBJ2-5, with 8 positions matching TRBD1. Germline assignment: CDR1 SGHRS and CDR2 YFSETQ. V shed 4 bases, J shed 7 bases, and the junction held 6 bases outside the gene matches. The CDR3 loop spans 13 amino acids.

This chain uses TRBV27 with TRBJ2-2; a possible D gene is TRBD1 (5 bases). Germline V lookup: CDR1 MNHEY, CDR2 SMNVEV (reference sequence). There are 15 residues in the CDR3. V lost 4 bases and J 5 bases, leaving 14 bases between the germline ends. CDR3: CASSYVGRGTGELFF. In DNA, the CDR3 is TGTGCCAGCAGTTACGTAGGAAGGGGAACCGGGGAGCTGTTTTTT.

The V call is TRBV7-8, the J call TRBJ2-6; perhaps TRBD1 as D (5 bases). The germline V and J ends were trimmed by 3 bases and 0 bases, with 12 bases remaining between them. CDR1 SGHVS and CDR2 FQNEAQ come from the germline V gene. CDR3 length equals 17 residues. The CDR3 sequence is CASSLAGIPSGANVLTF. The CDR3 DNA sequence: TGTGCCAGCAGCTTGGCAGGGATACCCTCTGGGGCCAACGTCCTGACTTTC.

V is TRBV2 and J is TRBJ1-3; D gene uncertain. The germline V and J ends were trimmed by 8 bases and 3 bases, with 17 bases remaining between them. This CDR3 is built from 15 residues. Per germline, CDR1 SNHLY and CDR2 FYNNEI. CDR3 sequence reads: CASSDHGGVGNTIYF. The CDR3 DNA reads TGTGCCAGCTCCGACCACGGTGGTGTTGGAAACACCATATATTTT.

This sequence joins TRBV11-2 and TRBJ2-1; 7 nucleotides agree with TRBD2. Germline loops: CDR1 SGHAT, CDR2 FQNNGV. After removal of 5 bases from V and 0 bases from J, the junction contained 4 bases not matched to a gene. The length of the CDR3 is 15 residues. This CDR3 reads CASSVLASSYNEQFF. The CDR3 nucleotides read TGTGCCAGCAGCGTACTAGCGAGCTCCTACAATGAGCAGTTCTTC. Full variable domain (missing parts from reference TRBV11-2 and TRBJ2-1): EAGVAQSPRYKIIEKRQSVAFWCNPISGHATLYWYQQILGQGPKLLIQFQNNGVVDDSQLPKDRFSAERLKGVDSTLKIQPAKLEDSAVYLCASSVLASSYNEQFFGPGTRLTVL.

Points on this clone: In the same sample, other DNA sequences code for this CDR3. The chain is built from TRBV27 and TRBJ1-2; D not resolved. V was pared by 0 bases and J by 5 bases, with 4 bases between. The CDR3 totals 12 residues. CDR1 and CDR2 (germline): MNHEY, SMNVEV (reference sequence). The DNA of the CDR3 is TGTGCCAGCAGTTTATCAGGGTATGGCTACACCTTC. It specifies CASSLSGYGYTF.

A few counts support this clone. The chain combines TRBV19 with TRBJ1-1; a weak D match, TRBD1 (6 bases). Between the trimmed V and J ends, which lost 5 bases and 6 bases, there was a span of 13 bases. The germline V gene encodes CDR1 LNHDA and CDR2 SQIVND (reference sequence). The CDR3 is 13 residues long. In nucleotides, the CDR3 is TGTGCCAGTAGTGCATGGACAGAGTCTGAAGCTTTCTTT. This sequence encodes CASSAWTESEAFF.

Details on this clone: Other nucleotide sequences in the sample specify the same CDR3. This rearrangement joins TRBV5-4 to TRBJ2-3; weak D call: TRBD2 (5 bases). Trimming stripped 2 bases from V and 0 bases from J, with 10 bases between. This CDR3 spans 15 amino acids. CDR1 and CDR2 from the germline V gene are SGHNT and YYREEE (reference sequence). The CDR3: CASSLAAASTDTQYF. For the CDR3, the DNA is TGTGCCAGCAGCTTAGCAGCGGCTAGCACAGATACGCAGTATTTT.

The chain joins TRBV7-9 to TRBJ2-7; tentatively, D is TRBD1 (5 bases). Germline CDR1 is SEHNR and CDR2 is FQNEAQ (reference sequence). CDR3 size: 14 residues. Trimming cost V 4 bases and J 3 bases, with 13 bases left between them. Here the CDR3 DNA reads TGTGCCAGCAGCTGGCAGGGTGGGGACTACGAGCAGTACTTC. Translation: CASSWQGGDYEQYF.